This TCR beta chain was recovered during a study of T cell changes during pregnancy in multiple sclerosis. Trimming pared 4 bases from V and 2 bases from J, leaving 12 bases between. The germline CDR1 and CDR2 sequences are SQVTM and ANQGSEA. This CDR3 has 14 amino acids. Generated by immunoSEQ multiplex PCR, the TCRdb table keeps only in-frame clones and is missing some. The sample records tens of thousands of clones, approximately 92% being singletons. This rearrangement joins TRBV29-1 to TRBJ1-5, with D tentatively TRBD1 (6 bases). This sequence originates from a female donor with multiple sclerosis, enrolled in a pregnancy study. The source material was CD4+ T cells from peripheral blood mononuclear cells, sampled in the third trimester of pregnancy. The CDR3 region has the DNA TGCAGCGTTGGGCAGGGGACGGGCAATCAGCCCCAGCATTTT. Translated, it gives CSVGQGTGNQPQHF.